The subject of this entry is one TCR beta chain. The V and J ends lost 5 bases and 2 bases respectively, with 12 bases between them. This CDR3 has 14 amino acids. Germline V gives CDR1 KGHSY, CDR2 FQNENV. This sample is part of a study of blood T cell repertoires in COVID-19. Sequencing was performed with immunoSEQ multiplex PCR; in TCRdb, only in-frame clones are kept and a portion is missing. The table lists tens of thousands of clones, roughly four fifths of them singletons. The clonotype originates from a woman in her sixties or seventies with acute or convalescent COVID-19. The chain couples TRBV16 to TRBJ1-2; perhaps TRBD1 as D (6 bases). The sequencing sample was made of peripheral blood. The CDR3 sequence: CASSYGQNNYGYTF. DNA for the CDR3: TGTGCCAGCAGCTACGGACAGAACAACTATGGCTACACCTTC.